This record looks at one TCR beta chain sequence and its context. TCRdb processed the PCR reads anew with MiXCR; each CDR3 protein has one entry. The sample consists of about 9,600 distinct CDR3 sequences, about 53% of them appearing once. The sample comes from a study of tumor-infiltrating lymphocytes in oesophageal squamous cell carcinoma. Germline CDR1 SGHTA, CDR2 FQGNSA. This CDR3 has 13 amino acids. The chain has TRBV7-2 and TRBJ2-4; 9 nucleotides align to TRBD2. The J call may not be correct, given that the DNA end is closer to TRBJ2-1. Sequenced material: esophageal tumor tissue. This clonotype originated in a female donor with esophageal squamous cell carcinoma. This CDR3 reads CASSIGLANEQFF. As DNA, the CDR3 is TGTGCCAGCAGCATCGGACTAGCGAATGAGCAGTTCTTC.